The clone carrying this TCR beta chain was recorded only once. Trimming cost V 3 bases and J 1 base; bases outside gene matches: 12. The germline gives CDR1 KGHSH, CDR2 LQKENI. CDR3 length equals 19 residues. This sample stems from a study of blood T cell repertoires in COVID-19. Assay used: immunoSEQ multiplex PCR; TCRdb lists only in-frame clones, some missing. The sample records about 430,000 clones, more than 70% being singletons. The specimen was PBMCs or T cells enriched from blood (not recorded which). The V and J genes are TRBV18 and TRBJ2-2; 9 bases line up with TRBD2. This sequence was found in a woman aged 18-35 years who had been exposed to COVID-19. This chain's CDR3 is CASSPRLAARPENTGELFF. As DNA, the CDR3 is TGTGCCAGCTCACCGAGACTAGCGGCTAGACCAGAGAACACCGGGGAGCTGTTTTTT.